This entry is about one TCR beta chain. Its antigen is unidentified. Sequencing used immunoSEQ multiplex PCR; TCRdb keeps in-frame clones, though not all of them. The top ten hold roughly 4.3% of the sample, which has around 50,000 clones, 65% to 85% seen once. This record comes from a study of a mutant IDH1 vaccine in newly diagnosed glioma. General observations from the study: Pseudoprogression showed no apparent link to changes in top peripheral T cell clonotypes.

Losses at the gene ends were 5 bases for V and 3 bases for J; bases not matched to a gene: 4. The CDR3 has 14 amino acids. Germline V lookup: CDR1 SNHLY, CDR2 FYNNEI. As to time point: week 47, end of study. Topical imiquimod accompanied each vaccine dose, which consisted of 300 ug of mutant IDH1 20-mer peptide. All eight of the vaccinations patients received fell in weeks 1, 3, 5, 7, 11, 15, 19 and 23. New IDH1-mutant, ATRX-lost WHO grade 3 or 4 astrocytomas occurred in donors. The TCR was taken from a woman in her 30s with glioma. Some clones in this sample may be carry-over from other donors' samples. Here the sequenced sample was PBMCs, taken from a glioma patient whose treatment included an IDH1 peptide vaccine. The genes are TRBV2 and TRBJ2-3; 8 nucleotides agree with TRBD1. CDR3 in amino acids: CASSLGQETDTQYF. In DNA, the CDR3 is TGTGCCAGCAGTTTGGGACAGGAGACAGATACGCAGTATTTT.